The 14 T cell receptor beta chains listed next were all sequenced from one sample in a study of blood T cell repertoires in COVID-19. Method: immunoSEQ multiplex PCR; TCRdb's copy keeps in-frame clones and lacks some. Among about 14,000 clones, roughly 72% were seen once, and the ten largest hold approximately 9.7%. Specimen: peripheral blood. The receptor set was obtained from a man between 70 and 80 years old with acute or convalescent COVID-19.

V gene TRBV27 combines with J gene TRBJ2-3; D possibly corresponds to TRBD2 (5 bases). This CDR3 region has 14 residues. Germline CDR1 and CDR2: MNHEY and SMNVEV (reference sequence). Trimming took off 11 bases at V and 3 bases at J, with 18 bases between the two ends. CDR3: CACWRMPGTDTQYF. CDR3 sequence (DNA): TGTGCCTGTTGGCGGATGCCGGGGACAGATACGCAGTATTTT.

The gene calls are TRBV5-1 and TRBJ2-1; unclear D gene. V was clipped by 0 bases and J by 0 bases, with 7 bases between them. Germline CDR1 and CDR2: SGHRS and YFSETQ. The CDR3 has 15 residues. CDR3 sequence reads: CASSLASSSYNEQFF. The CDR3 coding sequence is TGCGCCAGCAGCTTGGCCTCGAGCTCCTACAATGAGCAGTTCTTC.

This chain uses TRBV20-1 with TRBJ2-7, with D possibly TRBD2 on 5 matching bases. In germline, CDR1 is DFQATT, CDR2 SNEGSKA (reference sequence). Trimming shortened V by 6 bases and J by 5 bases, and 11 bases separated the two germline ends. The CDR3 has 11 residues. CDR3 DNA sequence: TGCAGTGCCGCCGGAGGCAACGAGCAGTACTTC. Translation: CSAAGGNEQYF.

The rearrangement joins TRBV23-1 to TRBJ1-6; D perhaps matches TRBD1 (5 bases). TRBV23-1 qualifies as an ORF whose function is uncertain. CDR3 length equals 17 residues. Trimming took 8 bases from V and 5 from J, leaving 22 bases between them. In DNA, the CDR3 is TGCGCCAGCCCGCTCCGGGACTTCAAGAAGGATAATTCACCCCTCCACTTT. This translates into CASPLRDFKKDNSPLHF.

V is TRBV4-3 and J is TRBJ1-5; no clear D. Trimming shortened V by 0 bases and J by 1 base, and 16 bases separated the two germline ends. The germline CDR1 and CDR2 sequences are LGHNA and YSLEER. The CDR3 covers 18 residues. The CDR3 region is CASSQDWTPTGSNQPQHF. In nucleotides, the CDR3 is TGCGCCAGCAGCCAAGATTGGACTCCAACGGGGAGCAATCAGCCCCAGCATTTT.

The sample holds a few counts of this clone. The gene calls are TRBV5-4 and TRBJ2-7; maybe TRBD2 (5 bases). This CDR3 has 15 amino acids. Germline V gene lookup returns CDR1 SGHNT and CDR2 YYREEE (reference sequence). V gave up 7 bases and J gave up 6 bases, with 23 bases separating them. The CDR3 protein is CASSTGGQLRPEQYF. In nucleotides, the CDR3 is TGTGCCAGCTCTACTGGCGGGCAGTTAAGGCCCGAGCAGTACTTC.

This clone was detected once. The chain joins TRBV19 to TRBJ2-5; tentatively, D is TRBD1 (6 bases). The CDR3 sequence is 13 residues long. V lost 7 bases and J 0 bases, leaving 9 bases between the germline ends. The germline V gene encodes CDR1 LNHDA and CDR2 SQIVND (reference sequence). For the CDR3, the DNA is TGTGCCAGTACCGGGACAAACCAAGAGACCCAGTACTTC. This translates into CASTGTNQETQYF. Filled out from reference TRBV19 and TRBJ2-5, the complete variable domain reads DGGITQSPKYLFRKEGQNVTLSCEQNLNHDAMYWYRQDPGQGLRLIYYSQIVNDFQKGDIAEGYSVSREKKESFPLTVTSAQKNPTAFYLCASTGTNQETQYFGPGTRLLVL.

This chain connects TRBV6-2 or TRBV6-3 to TRBJ2-1; 9 bases line up with TRBD1. Trimming cost V 6 bases and J 5 bases; bases outside gene matches: 8. Looked up from germline, CDR1 is MNHEY and CDR2 is SVGEGT. This CDR3 has 15 residues. Here the CDR3 reads CASSRKQGADNEQFF. The DNA of the CDR3 is TGTGCCAGCAGCCGAAAACAGGGGGCGGACAATGAGCAGTTCTTC.

The chain links TRBV27 to TRBJ2-7; 8 bases are a match to TRBD1. Germline V lookup: CDR1 MNHEY, CDR2 SMNVEV (reference sequence). The CDR3 is 15 amino acids. V was pared by 0 bases and J by 6 bases, with 7 bases of the junction left unmatched. The CDR3 coding sequence is TGTGCCAGCAGTTTATCCACTCCAGGGGGCTCCGAGCAGTACTTC. As protein: CASSLSTPGGSEQYF.

The chain recombines TRBV7-2 with TRBJ2-1, with TRBD1 matching over 8 bases. J gave up 8 bases and V 6 bases, and 15 bases lay outside the gene matches. CDR3 size: 16 residues. Germline values: CDR1 SGHTA, CDR2 FQGNSA. CDR3 protein: CASRRPRQGHDDEQFF. As DNA, the CDR3 is TGTGCCAGCAGGAGACCCCGACAGGGGCACGACGATGAGCAGTTCTTC.

In its sample, this clone was seen a few times. V gene TRBV18 combines with J gene TRBJ1-1; no definite D call. The CDR3 has 12 amino acids. Trimming took off 1 base at V and 4 bases at J, with 4 bases between the two ends. CDR1 KGHSH and CDR2 LQKENI come from the germline V gene. CDR3 sequence (DNA): TGTGCCAGCTCACCACTCGGCACTGAAGCTTTCTTT. Amino acid sequence: CASSPLGTEAFF.

The V call is TRBV6-6, the J call TRBJ1-1; D perhaps matches TRBD1 (5 bases). The CDR3 consists of 13 residues. Germline V gene sequence: CDR1 MNHNY, CDR2 SVGAGI (reference sequence). Trimming took off 5 bases at V and 0 bases at J, with 7 bases between the two ends. CDR3: CASSKQVNTEAFF. In DNA, the CDR3 is TGTGCCAGCAGTAAACAGGTGAACACTGAAGCTTTCTTT.

This clone was detected once. The chain carries TRBV7-2 and TRBJ1-1, with 9 nucleotides matching TRBD1. Germline trimming cut 5 bases from V and 4 bases from J; bases unmatched to any gene: 14. Germline V gene sequence: CDR1 SGHTA, CDR2 FQGNSA. The CDR3 contains 17 residues. The CDR3 loop is CASSENPHGTGTTEAFF. Here the CDR3 DNA reads TGTGCCAGCAGCGAAAATCCTCATGGGACAGGGACCACTGAAGCTTTCTTT.

The chain carries TRBV6-5 and TRBJ2-7; TRBD1 matches at 8 bases. The CDR3 sequence is 13 residues long. Germline values: CDR1 MNHEY, CDR2 SVGAGI. V lost 6 bases to trimming and J lost 6 bases; unmatched junction nucleotides: 7. The CDR3 region is CASRRQGFAEQYF. The CDR3 DNA reads TGTGCCAGCAGGAGACAGGGGTTCGCCGAGCAGTACTTC.